This T cell receptor (beta chain) was sequenced in a study of blood T cell repertoires in COVID-19. Turning to the study itself: The cDNA or gDNA used as material had been derived from T cells, B-cell-depleted T cells, or PBMCs.

Original analysis: Estimation of nucleated cell counts was performed using reference gene primer amplification. TCRdb's table, derived via immunoSEQ multiplex PCR, lists solely in-frame clones and lacks some. The V and J calls and clone size are taken from that table; D and trimming were inferred from the DNA. The sample contains 70,000 to 80,000 clones, roughly 87% of which appear only once. This receptor was taken from a woman in her fifties or sixties with acute or convalescent COVID-19. The sequenced material came from peripheral blood.

The CDR3 sequence: CASSLFGAADTQYF. CDR3 DNA sequence: TGTGCCAGCAGCTTGTTCGGAGCGGCAGATACGCAGTATTTT. The chain has TRBV5-5 and TRBJ2-3; a weak D match, TRBD2 (5 bases). The CDR3 extends over 14 amino acids. Germline V gene sequence: CDR1 SGHKS, CDR2 YYEKEE (reference sequence). The V end was cut by 1 base, the J end by 4 bases, with 10 bases between.